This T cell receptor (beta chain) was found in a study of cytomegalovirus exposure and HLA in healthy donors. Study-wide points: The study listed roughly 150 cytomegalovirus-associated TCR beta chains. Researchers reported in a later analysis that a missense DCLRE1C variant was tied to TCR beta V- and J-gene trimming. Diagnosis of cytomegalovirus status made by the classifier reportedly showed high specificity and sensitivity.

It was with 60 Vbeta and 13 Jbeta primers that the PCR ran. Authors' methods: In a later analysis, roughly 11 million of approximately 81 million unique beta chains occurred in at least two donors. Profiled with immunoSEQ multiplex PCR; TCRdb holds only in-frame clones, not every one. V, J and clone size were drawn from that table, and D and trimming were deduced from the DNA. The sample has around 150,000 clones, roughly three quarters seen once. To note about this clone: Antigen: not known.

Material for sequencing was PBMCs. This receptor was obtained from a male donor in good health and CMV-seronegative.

As DNA, the CDR3 is TGCGCCAGCAGCTTGGGTGAGGGCAATCAGCCCCAGCATTTT. Its protein is CASSLGEGNQPQHF. The chain joins TRBV5-1 to TRBJ1-5, with D uncertain. V was cut by 0 bases and J by 2 bases, with 6 bases left in between. Germline V gene sequence: CDR1 SGHRS, CDR2 YFSETQ. The CDR3 covers 14 residues.